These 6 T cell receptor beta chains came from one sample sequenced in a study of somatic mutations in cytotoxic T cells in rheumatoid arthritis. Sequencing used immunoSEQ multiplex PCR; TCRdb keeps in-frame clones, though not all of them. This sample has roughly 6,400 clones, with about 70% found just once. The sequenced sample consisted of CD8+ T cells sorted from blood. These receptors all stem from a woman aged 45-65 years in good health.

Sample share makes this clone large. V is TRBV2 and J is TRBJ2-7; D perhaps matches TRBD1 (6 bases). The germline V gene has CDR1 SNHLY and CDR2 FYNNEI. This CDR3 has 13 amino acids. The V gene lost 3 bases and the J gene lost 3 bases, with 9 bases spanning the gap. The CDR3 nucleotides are TGTGCCAGCAGTGAGGAGGACAGCTACGAGCAGTACTTC. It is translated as CASSEEDSYEQYF.

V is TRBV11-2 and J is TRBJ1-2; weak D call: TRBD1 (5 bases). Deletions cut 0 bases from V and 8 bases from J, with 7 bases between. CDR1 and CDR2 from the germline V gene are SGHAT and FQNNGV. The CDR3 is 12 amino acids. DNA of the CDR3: TGTGCCAGCAGCTTAGAGGGGCTCGGCTACACCTTC. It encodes CASSLEGLGYTF.

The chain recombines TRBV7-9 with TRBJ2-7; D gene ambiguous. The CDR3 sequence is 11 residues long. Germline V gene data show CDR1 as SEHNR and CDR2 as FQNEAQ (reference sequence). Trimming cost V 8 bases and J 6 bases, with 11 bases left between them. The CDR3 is CASGTSVEQYF. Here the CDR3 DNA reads TGTGCCAGCGGTACTTCGGTCGAGCAGTACTTC.

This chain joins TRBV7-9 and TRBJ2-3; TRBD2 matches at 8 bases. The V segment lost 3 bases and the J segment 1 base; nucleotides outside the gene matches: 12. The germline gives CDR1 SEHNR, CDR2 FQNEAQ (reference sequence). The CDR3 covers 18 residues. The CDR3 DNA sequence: TGTGCCAGCAGCTTCGCCTCGGGGGGGCCCCACGGCACAGATACGCAGTATTTT. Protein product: CASSFASGGPHGTDTQYF.

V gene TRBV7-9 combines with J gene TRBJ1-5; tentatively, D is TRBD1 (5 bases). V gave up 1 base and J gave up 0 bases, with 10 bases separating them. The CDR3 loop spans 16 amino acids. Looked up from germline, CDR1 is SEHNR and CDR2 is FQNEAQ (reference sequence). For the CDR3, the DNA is TGTGCCAGCAGCTTAGTGGGAGGGACTAGCAATCAGCCCCAGCATTTT. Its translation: CASSLVGGTSNQPQHF.

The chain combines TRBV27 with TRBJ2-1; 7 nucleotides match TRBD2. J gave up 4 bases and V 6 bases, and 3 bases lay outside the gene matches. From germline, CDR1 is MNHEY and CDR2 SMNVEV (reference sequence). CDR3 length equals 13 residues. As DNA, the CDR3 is TGTGCCAGCAGGGCTAGCGGATACAATGAGCAGTTCTTC. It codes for CASRASGYNEQFF.